This passage covers 5 T cell receptor beta chains from one sample sequenced in a study of beta chain features in type 1 diabetes. Investigators reverse transcribed all isolated RNA, so they sequenced expressed TCRB transcripts. Assay: immunoSEQ multiplex PCR; the TCRdb copy retains only in-frame clones and omits some. The sample lists about 140,000 clones, around a tenth occurring once. The sample consisted of central memory CD4+ T cells from blood. The source is a woman aged 40 to 50 in good health.

This clone was observed a few times. The chain recombines TRBV25-1 with TRBJ1-6; TRBD1 might be the D (5 bases). V gave up 2 bases and J gave up 7 bases, with 6 bases separating them. There are 13 residues in the CDR3. The V gene's germline CDR1 is MGHDK and CDR2 SYGVNS. The CDR3 nucleotides are TGTGCCAGCAGTGAACAGGGAAATTCACCCCTCCACTTT. It is translated as CASSEQGNSPLHF.

CDR3 DNA sequence: TGTGCCAGCAGCTTAGCCCAGGTATCCTACGAGCAGTACTTC. This sequence encodes CASSLAQVSYEQYF. V usage is TRBV7-6 and J usage is TRBJ2-7, with unresolved D. Trimming cost V 0 bases and J 1 base, with 7 bases left between them. Germline loops: CDR1 SGHVS, CDR2 FNYEAQ. There are 14 residues in the CDR3. Supplemented by reference TRBV7-6 and TRBJ2-7, the full variable domain reads GAGVSQSPRYKVTKRGQDVALRCDPISGHVSLYWYRQALGQGPEFLTYFNYEAQQDKSGLPNDRFSAERPEGSISTLTIQRTEQRDSAMYRCASSLAQVSYEQYFGPGTRLTVT.

J is TRBJ2-3 and V is TRBV4-3; 14 bases fit TRBD2. Germline lookup yields CDR1 LGHNA and CDR2 YSLEER. V shed 4 bases, J shed 3 bases, and the junction held 12 bases outside the gene matches. The CDR3 has 19 amino acids. Here the CDR3 DNA reads TGCGCCAGCAGCCGCAGACTAGCGGGGGGGACATTTGAGACAGATACGCAGTATTTT. Its translation is CASSRRLAGGTFETDTQYF.

The chain is built from TRBV11-2 and TRBJ2-3, with 9 bases identical to TRBD2. Germline V gene data show CDR1 as SGHAT and CDR2 as FQNNGV. CDR3 length equals 15 residues. Trimming at V came to 3 bases and at J to 4 bases, leaving 5 bases not matched to a gene. This CDR3 reads CASSFLAGESDTQYF. DNA for the CDR3: TGTGCCAGCAGCTTCTTAGCGGGGGAGTCAGATACGCAGTATTTT.

There are a few counts of this clone. The gene calls are TRBV7-6 and TRBJ1-1; 7 nucleotides line up with TRBD1. After removal of 5 bases from V and 4 bases from J, the junction contained 7 bases not matched to a gene. The CDR3 totals 14 residues. CDR1 is SGHVS, CDR2 FNYEAQ, per germline. The CDR3 coding sequence is TGTGCCAGCAGCGCAGGGGGGAGTAGCACTGAAGCTTTCTTT. Translating it yields CASSAGGSSTEAFF.